This TCR beta chain comes out of a study of T-cell reconstitution after alpha-beta-depleted transplantation in children. V lost 7 bases to trimming and J lost 5 bases, with 11 bases between them. Germline V gene lookup returns CDR1 SQVTM and CDR2 ANQGSEA. This CDR3 is 12 amino acids long. Overall study results and limits: Among T cells one year after transplant, newly produced cells accounted for most counts and diversity. The study reportedly traced alpha-beta T cells about two months after transplant to several hundred expanded graft clones.

On this clonotype: Its antigen is still unknown.

Construction of the TCRbeta library involved unique molecular identifiers. TCRdb redid the calling of the PCR reads with MiXCR, one entry per CDR3 protein. The table lists fewer than 550,000 distinct CDR3 sequences, more than 9.5% of them singletons. This TCR came from a female patient between 2 and 15 years old who had a stem cell transplant for aplastic anemia, so the T cells may come from the graft donor. The specimen comprised PBMCs, mostly from graft donor cells, sampled 180 days after TCRalphabeta/CD19-depleted stem cell transplant. The V and J genes are TRBV29-1 and TRBJ2-2; D not resolved. The CDR3 sequence: CSGARRTGELFF. The CDR3 DNA reads TGCAGCGGGGCAAGACGGACCGGGGAGCTGTTTTTT.